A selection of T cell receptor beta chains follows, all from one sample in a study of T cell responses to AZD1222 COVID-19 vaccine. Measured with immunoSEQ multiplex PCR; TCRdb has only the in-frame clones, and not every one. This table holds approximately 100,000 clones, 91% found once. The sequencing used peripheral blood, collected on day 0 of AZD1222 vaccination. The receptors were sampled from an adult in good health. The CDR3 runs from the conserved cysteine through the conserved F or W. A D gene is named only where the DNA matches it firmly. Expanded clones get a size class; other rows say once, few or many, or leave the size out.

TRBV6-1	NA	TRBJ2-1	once	TGTGCCAGCAGTGAATTAGGGACTCTAAGAAATGAGCAGTTCTTC	CASSELGTLRNEQFF
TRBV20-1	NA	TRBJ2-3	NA	TGCAGTGCTAACCGTGGGGATACGCAGTATTTT	CSANRGDTQYF
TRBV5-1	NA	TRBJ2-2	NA	TGCGCCAGCAAAGGAGCAATCAACACCGGGGAGCTGTTTTTT	CASKGAINTGELFF
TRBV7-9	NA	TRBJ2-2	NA	TGTGCCAGCAGCCGAAACATGGGGTTGAACACCGGGGAGCTGTTTTTT	CASSRNMGLNTGELFF
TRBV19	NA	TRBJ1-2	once	TGTGCCAGTAGTATCCTGGATCCTAATGGGGGCTACACCTTC	CASSILDPNGGYTF
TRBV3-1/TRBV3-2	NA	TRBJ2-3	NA	TGTGCCAGCAGCCGGGGCAGGGTGGCTATCACAGATACGCAGTATTTT	CASSRGRVAITDTQYF
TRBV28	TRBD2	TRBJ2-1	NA	TGTGCCAGCAGCCCCCCCCGCGGGAGGTCCTACAATGAGCAGTTCTTC	CASSPPRGRSYNEQFF
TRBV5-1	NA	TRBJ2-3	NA	TGCGCCAGCAGCTTGGGAGGGGACGGCGATACGCAGTATTTT	CASSLGGDGDTQYF
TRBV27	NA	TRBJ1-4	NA	TGTGCCAGCAGTTTAACGGGTAGTGAAAAACTGTTTTTT	CASSLTGSEKLFF
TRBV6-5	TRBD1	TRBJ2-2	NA	TGTGCCAGCAGTTTAGACAGGGGGCAGAACACCGGGGAGCTGTTTTTT	CASSLDRGQNTGELFF
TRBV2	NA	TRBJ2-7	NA	TGTGCCAGCAGTTTCGCGCAATACGAGCAGTACTTC	CASSFAQYEQYF